These 18 T cell receptor beta chains were sequenced from one sample in a study of blood T cell repertoires in COVID-19. Only in-frame clones appear in the TCRdb table, and some are missing; sequencing was by immunoSEQ multiplex PCR. The sample lists some 300,000 clones; around 86% were seen once. Material for sequencing was peripheral blood. The receptor set was obtained from a man aged 70 or older with acute or convalescent COVID-19.

The chain carries TRBV14 and TRBJ1-3, with no clear D. V shed 5 bases and J shed 0 bases, with 11 bases lying between them. CDR3 size: 15 residues. Germline lookup yields CDR1 SGHDN and CDR2 FVKESK. The CDR3 here is CASSTSPSSGNTIYF. DNA for the CDR3: TGTGCCAGCAGCACTAGCCCGAGCTCTGGAAACACCATATATTTT.

J is TRBJ2-5 and V is TRBV4-2; 11 bases line up with TRBD2. The CDR3 runs to 16 residues. The germline gives CDR1 LGHNA, CDR2 YNFKEQ. The J segment lost 10 bases and the V segment lost 0 bases, leaving 10 bases of the junction unmatched. The CDR3 here is CASSQDQLAGAGDQYF. CDR3 bases: TGTGCCAGCAGCCAAGATCAACTAGCGGGAGCGGGGGACCAGTACTTC.

This chain uses TRBV5-4 with TRBJ1-1, with TRBD1 matching 8 bases. Per the germline V gene, CDR1 is SGHNT and CDR2 is YYREEE (reference sequence). This CDR3 contains 14 residues. J was trimmed by 2 bases and V by 4 bases; bases with no gene match: 4. CDR3 in DNA: TGTGCCAGCAGCAAGCAGGGGGCCAACACTGAAGCTTTCTTT. This gives the protein CASSKQGANTEAFF.

The chain joins TRBV19 to TRBJ2-2; D remains unclear. CDR3 size: 14 residues. The V gene's germline CDR1 is LNHDA and CDR2 SQIVND (reference sequence). V was clipped by 6 bases and J by 0 bases, with 8 bases between them. The CDR3 coding sequence is TGTGCCAGTAGAACTGTCTCGAACACCGGGGAGCTGTTTTTT. Its protein product is CASRTVSNTGELFF. The full variable domain, completed using reference TRBV19 and TRBJ2-2, is DGGITQSPKYLFRKEGQNVTLSCEQNLNHDAMYWYRQDPGQGLRLIYYSQIVNDFQKGDIAEGYSVSREKKESFPLTVTSAQKNPTAFYLCASRTVSNTGELFFGEGSRLTVL.

The chain couples TRBV7-2 to TRBJ2-1, with a tentative D call TRBD1 (5 bases). The length of the CDR3 is 15 residues. V was trimmed by 2 bases and J by 2 bases, leaving 10 bases between them. In germline, CDR1 is SGHTA, CDR2 FQGNSA. The DNA for the CDR3 is TGTGCCAGCAGCTTAAGGGGCAGCCCCTACAATGAGCAGTTCTTC. Its protein is CASSLRGSPYNEQFF.

This chain uses TRBV5-1 with TRBJ2-7; 11 nucleotides match TRBD2. Trimming cost V 4 bases and J 2 bases; bases outside gene matches: 2. Germline CDR1 is SGHRS and CDR2 is YFSETQ. This CDR3 is built from 14 residues. Here the CDR3 DNA reads TGCGCCAGCAGCCCGACTAGCGGGACCTACGAGCAGTACTTC. Translation: CASSPTSGTYEQYF.

Concerning this clone itself: The limits of the CDR3 on the DNA are not certain, so only TCRdb's listed CDR3 is given. This chain uses TRBV2 with TRBJ2-2; TRBD1 is the table's D call, not checked against the DNA. Germline V CDR1 and CDR2: SNHLY, FYNNEI. The CDR3 length is 18 residues, termini included. The CDR3 is CASSPQMTGWFSPGSCFF.

A single count supports this clone. V gene TRBV30 combines with J gene TRBJ1-1, with a tentative D call TRBD1 (5 bases). The CDR3 is 14 residues long. V gave up 0 bases and J gave up 4 bases, with 12 bases separating them. Germline V gene lookup returns CDR1 GTSNPN and CDR2 SVGIG (reference sequence). The chain's CDR3 is CAWSVGGGGTEAFF. The CDR3 DNA is TGTGCCTGGAGTGTCGGGGGTGGCGGCACTGAAGCTTTCTTT. The variable domain in full, with the rest retrieved from reference TRBV30 and TRBJ1-1, is SQTIHQWPATLVQPVGSPLSLECTVEGTSNPNLYWYRQAAGRGLQLLFYSVGIGQISSEVPQNLSASRPQDRQFILSSKKLLLSDSGFYLCAWSVGGGGTEAFFGQGTRLTVV.

V is TRBV25-1 and J is TRBJ1-2; D gene uncertain. V was cut by 2 bases and J by 0 bases, with 10 bases left in between. Germline lookup yields CDR1 MGHDK and CDR2 SYGVNS. This CDR3 is 15 amino acids long. The CDR3, as DNA: TGTGCCAGCAGTGAAGATGGGAGAACTAACTATGGCTACACCTTC. It translates to CASSEDGRTNYGYTF.

The chain couples TRBV5-1 to TRBJ2-5; D is possibly TRBD1 (5 bases). Trimming pared 0 bases from V and 2 bases from J, leaving 17 bases between. Looked up from germline, CDR1 is SGHRS and CDR2 is YFSETQ. CDR3 length: 17 amino acids. Here the CDR3 DNA reads TGCGCCAGCAGCTTGGGGCCGACAGTCAAGATGCAAGAGACCCAGTACTTC. Translation gives CASSLGPTVKMQETQYF.

The V call is TRBV6-5, the J call TRBJ1-1; D ambiguous. CDR1 is MNHEY, CDR2 SVGAGI, per germline. This CDR3 is 13 amino acids long. V was shortened by 0 bases and J by 2 bases, with 4 bases between the two germline ends. CDR3 sequence reads: CASSYSLNTEAFF. The CDR3 bases are TGTGCCAGCAGTTACTCTTTAAACACTGAAGCTTTCTTT.

The chain recombines TRBV6-2 or TRBV6-3 with TRBJ2-7, with 9 bases identical to TRBD1. V shed 0 bases and J 0 bases; nucleotides not matched to a gene: 12. Germline CDR1 is MNHEY and CDR2 is SVGEGT. There are 19 residues in the CDR3. This CDR3 reads CASSYSIGIRTGVSYEQYF. The CDR3 DNA reads as TGTGCCAGCAGTTACTCAATAGGGATCAGGACAGGGGTCTCCTACGAGCAGTACTTC.

V is TRBV19 and J is TRBJ2-1, with D maybe TRBD2 (5 bases). This CDR3 comprises 14 residues. Per the germline V gene, CDR1 is LNHDA and CDR2 is SQIVND (reference sequence). V was shortened by 3 bases and J by 8 bases, with 14 bases between the two germline ends. CDR3 amino acids: CASSMRSDGDEQFF. CDR3 bases: TGTGCCAGTAGTATGCGCAGCGACGGGGATGAGCAGTTCTTC.

The rearrangement joins TRBV7-8 to TRBJ1-5; D is uncertain. Germline assignment: CDR1 SGHVS and CDR2 FQNEAQ. Trimming cost V 2 bases and J 3 bases, with 11 bases left between them. The CDR3 is 15 residues long. The CDR3 region has the DNA TGTGCCAGCAGCTTATACGGGTCCGTCAATCAGCCCCAGCATTTT. Amino acid sequence: CASSLYGSVNQPQHF.

This clone was detected only once. The V and J genes are TRBV5-4 and TRBJ2-2; a weak D match, TRBD2 (6 bases). Deletions cut 7 bases from V and 2 bases from J, with 12 bases between. The CDR3 is 14 amino acids. Germline CDR1 reads SGHNT; CDR2 reads YYREEE (reference sequence). The CDR3 protein is CASGREFNTGELFF. The CDR3 DNA sequence: TGTGCCAGCGGACGGGAGTTCAACACCGGGGAGCTGTTTTTT.

A few counts support this clone. This chain connects TRBV6-6 to TRBJ2-5; D might be TRBD1 (5 bases). The CDR3 extends over 14 amino acids. From germline, CDR1 is MNHNY and CDR2 SVGAGI (reference sequence). The V end lost 2 bases, the J end lost 5 bases, and 12 bases lay between the germline ends. The DNA of the CDR3 is TGTGCCAGCAGTTACAGTCAGGGTACGGAGACCCAGTACTTC. The encoded protein is CASSYSQGTETQYF.

A word on this clone: The same CDR3 is also encoded by other DNA sequences in this sample. V is TRBV18 and J is TRBJ2-5; D ambiguous. Germline V lookup: CDR1 KGHSH, CDR2 LQKENI. With 6 bases removed from V and 2 bases from J, the gap between germline ends came to 10 bases. The length of the CDR3 is 13 residues. The DNA of the CDR3 is TGTGCCAGCTCGCCGGGTCTACAAGAGACCCAGTACTTC. This gives the protein CASSPGLQETQYF.

The V and J genes are TRBV5-4 and TRBJ1-1; D ambiguous. V was shortened by 1 base and J by 6 bases, with 10 bases between the two germline ends. CDR3 length: 13 amino acids. Germline V gene sequence: CDR1 SGHNT, CDR2 YYREEE (reference sequence). In DNA form, the CDR3 reads TGTGCCAGCAGCTTGCGTGGTCAGGCTGAAGCTTTCTTT. Its translation is CASSLRGQAEAFF.